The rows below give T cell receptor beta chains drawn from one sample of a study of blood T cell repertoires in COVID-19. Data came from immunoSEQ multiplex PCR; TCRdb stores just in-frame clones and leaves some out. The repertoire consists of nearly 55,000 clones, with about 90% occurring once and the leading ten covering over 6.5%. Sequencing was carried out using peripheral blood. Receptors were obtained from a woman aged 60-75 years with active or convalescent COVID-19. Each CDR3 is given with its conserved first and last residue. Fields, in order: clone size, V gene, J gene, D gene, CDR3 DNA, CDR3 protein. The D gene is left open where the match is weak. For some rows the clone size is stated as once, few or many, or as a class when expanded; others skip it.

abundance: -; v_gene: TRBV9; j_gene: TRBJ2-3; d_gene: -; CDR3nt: TGTGCCAGCAGCGTAACCGGTATATCAGATACGCAGTATTTT; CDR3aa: CASSVTGISDTQYF
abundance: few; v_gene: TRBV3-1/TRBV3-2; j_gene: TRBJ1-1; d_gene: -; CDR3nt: TGTGCCAGCAGCCATAATGGGAGGGGATGGGCTGAAGCTTTCTTT; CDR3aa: CASSHNGRGWAEAFF
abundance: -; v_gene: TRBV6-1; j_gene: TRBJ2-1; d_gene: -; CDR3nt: TGTGCCAGCAGTCCCGACAGCTACAATGAGCAGTTCTTC; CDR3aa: CASSPDSYNEQFF
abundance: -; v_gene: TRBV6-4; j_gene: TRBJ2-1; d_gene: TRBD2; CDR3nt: TGTGCCAGCAGTGCTAGCGGGAGATCAGGTGAGCAGTTCTTC; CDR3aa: CASSASGRSGEQFF
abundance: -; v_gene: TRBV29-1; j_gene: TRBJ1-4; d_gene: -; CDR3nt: TGCAGCGTTGGTTCGCACGCGACTAATGAAAAACTGTTTTTT; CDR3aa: CSVGSHATNEKLFF
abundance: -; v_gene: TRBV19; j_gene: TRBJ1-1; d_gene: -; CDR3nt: TGTGCCAGTGACCAGGGACACTGGGACACTGAAGCTTTCTTT; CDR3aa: CASDQGHWDTEAFF
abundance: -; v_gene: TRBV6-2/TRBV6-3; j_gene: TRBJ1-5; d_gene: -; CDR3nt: TGTGCCAGCAGCCTCGGACAGATCAATCAGCCCCAGCATTTT; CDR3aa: CASSLGQINQPQHF
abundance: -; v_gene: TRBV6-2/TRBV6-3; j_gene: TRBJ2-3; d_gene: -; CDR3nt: TGTGCCAGCAGTTCTGCGTTAAGCACAGATACGCAGTATTTT; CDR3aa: CASSSALSTDTQYF
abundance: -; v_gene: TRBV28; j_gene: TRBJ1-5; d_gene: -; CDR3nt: TGTGCCAGCAGTTTATTTGGTAGGGGAAATCAGCCCCAGCATTTT; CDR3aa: CASSLFGRGNQPQHF
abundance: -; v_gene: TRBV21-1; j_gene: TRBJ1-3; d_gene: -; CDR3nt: TGTGCCAGCAGCGGCCCAAGCTCTGGAAACACCATATATTTT; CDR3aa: CASSGPSSGNTIYF
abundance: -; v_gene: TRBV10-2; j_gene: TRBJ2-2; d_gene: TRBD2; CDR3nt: TGCGCCAGCAGTTGGACTAGCGGGGGATCGAACACCGGGGAGCTGTTTTTT; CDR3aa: CASSWTSGGSNTGELFF
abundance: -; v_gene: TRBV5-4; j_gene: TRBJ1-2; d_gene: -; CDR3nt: TGTGCCAGCAGCTTACCCGAACTCCATGGCTACACCTTC; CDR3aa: CASSLPELHGYTF
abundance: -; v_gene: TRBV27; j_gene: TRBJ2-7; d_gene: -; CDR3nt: TGTGCCACCCGCCATAGGCCCACAGTAGAAGTTTACGAGCAGTACTTC; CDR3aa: CATRHRPTVEVYEQYF
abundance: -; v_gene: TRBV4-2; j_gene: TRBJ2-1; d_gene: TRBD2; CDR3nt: TGTGCCAGCAGCCATATACTAGCGGGCCGCTACAATGAGCAGTTCTTC; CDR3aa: CASSHILAGRYNEQFF
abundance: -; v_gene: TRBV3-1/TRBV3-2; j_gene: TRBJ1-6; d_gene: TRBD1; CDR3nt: TGTGCCAGCAGCCACGGGACAGGGAATTCACCCCTCCACTTT; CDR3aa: CASSHGTGNSPLHF
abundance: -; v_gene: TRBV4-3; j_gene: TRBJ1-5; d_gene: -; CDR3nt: TGCGCCAGCAGCCAAAATCGGGATCAGCCCCAGCATTTT; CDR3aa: CASSQNRDQPQHF
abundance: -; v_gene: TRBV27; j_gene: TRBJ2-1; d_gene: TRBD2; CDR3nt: TGTGCCAGCAGTTTACACCGCCGGGGGGTACCCTACAATGAGCAGTTCTTC; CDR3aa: CASSLHRRGVPYNEQFF
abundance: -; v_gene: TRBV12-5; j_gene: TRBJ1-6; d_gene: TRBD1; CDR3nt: TGTGCTAGTGGTTTGGTGACCTTTGACAGGGTTCGTTCACCCCTCCACTTT; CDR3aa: CASGLVTFDRVRSPLHF
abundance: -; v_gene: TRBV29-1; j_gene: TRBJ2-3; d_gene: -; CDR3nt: TGCAGCGTTGACTCGTCTCGGCAGGACACAGATACGCAGTATTTT; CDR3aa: CSVDSSRQDTDTQYF
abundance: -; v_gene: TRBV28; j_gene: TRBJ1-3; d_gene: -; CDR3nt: TGTGCCAGCACCATGGGAGGGTACGAAAACACCATATATTTT; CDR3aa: CASTMGGYENTIYF
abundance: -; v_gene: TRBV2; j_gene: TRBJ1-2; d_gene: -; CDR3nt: TGTGCCAGCAGTGAAGAAGGGGGGGGCGTCTATGGCTACACCTTC; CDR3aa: CASSEEGGGVYGYTF
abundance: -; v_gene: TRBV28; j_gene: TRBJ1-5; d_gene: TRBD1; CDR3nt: TGTGCCAGCGCCCCAGGGGGCAGGGCTGAACAGCCCCAGCATTTT; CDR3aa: CASAPGGRAEQPQHF
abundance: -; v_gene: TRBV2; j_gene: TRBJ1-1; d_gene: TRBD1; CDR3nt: TGTGCCAGCAGTGTCGACAGGGGGCGAGCTTTCTTT; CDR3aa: CASSVDRGRAFF
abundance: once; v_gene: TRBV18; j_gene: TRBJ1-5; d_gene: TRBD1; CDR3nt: TGTGCCAGCTCAAGGGACAGTGGGGGACGAAATCAGCCCCAGCATTTT; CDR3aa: CASSRDSGGRNQPQHF
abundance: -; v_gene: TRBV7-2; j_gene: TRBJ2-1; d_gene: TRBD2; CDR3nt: TGTGCCAGCAGCACTCGACTAGCCCAAAGCTCCTACAATGAGCAGTTCTTC; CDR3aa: CASSTRLAQSSYNEQFF
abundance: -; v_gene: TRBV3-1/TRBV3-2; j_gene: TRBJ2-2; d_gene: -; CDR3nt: TGTGCCAGCACCATGGCCCCGAACACCGGGGAGCTGTTTTTT; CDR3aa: CASTMAPNTGELFF
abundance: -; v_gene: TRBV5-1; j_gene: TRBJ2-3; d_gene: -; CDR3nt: TGCGCCAGCAGCTTGTCGGGCGGGGTCAGCACAGATACGCAGTATTTT; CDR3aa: CASSLSGGVSTDTQYF
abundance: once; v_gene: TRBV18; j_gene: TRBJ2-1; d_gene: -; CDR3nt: TGTGCCAGCTCACCCAATTTAGACAATGAGCAGTTCTTC; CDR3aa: CASSPNLDNEQFF
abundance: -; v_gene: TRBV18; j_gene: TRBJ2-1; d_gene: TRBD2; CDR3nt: TGTGCCAGTCGAGCTAGCGGGAGGGCCGGTGAGCAGTTCTTC; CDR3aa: CASRASGRAGEQFF
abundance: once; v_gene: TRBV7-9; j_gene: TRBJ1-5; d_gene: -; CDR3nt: TGTGCCAGCAGCCCGGACAGTAGCAATCAGCCCCAGCATTTT; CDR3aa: CASSPDSSNQPQHF
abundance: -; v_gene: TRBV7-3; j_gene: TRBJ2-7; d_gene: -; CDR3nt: TGTGCCAGCAGCTTAATGTCCGTTGGGGCGGAAACCTACGAGCAGTACTTC; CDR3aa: CASSLMSVGAETYEQYF
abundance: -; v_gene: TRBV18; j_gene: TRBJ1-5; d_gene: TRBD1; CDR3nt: TGTGCCAGCTCACCGAGGACAGGGGCTGATCAGCCCCAGCATTTT; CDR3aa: CASSPRTGADQPQHF
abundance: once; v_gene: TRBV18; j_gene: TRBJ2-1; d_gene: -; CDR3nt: TGTGCCAGCTCACGACCCACCAGGGATGAGCAGTTCTTC; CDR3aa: CASSRPTRDEQFF
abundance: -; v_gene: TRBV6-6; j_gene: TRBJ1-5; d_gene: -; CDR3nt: TGTGCCAGCAGTCTTAATAGCAATCAGCCCCAGCATTTT; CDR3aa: CASSLNSNQPQHF
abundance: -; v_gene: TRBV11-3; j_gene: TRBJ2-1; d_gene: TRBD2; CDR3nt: TGTGCCAGCAGCTTAGACGCGGGGGGGTACAATGAGCAGTTCTTC; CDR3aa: CASSLDAGGYNEQFF
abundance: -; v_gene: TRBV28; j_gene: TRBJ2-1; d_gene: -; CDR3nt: TGTGCCAGCAGTTCCATGCTAGCATACAATGAGCAGTTCTTC; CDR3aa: CASSSMLAYNEQFF
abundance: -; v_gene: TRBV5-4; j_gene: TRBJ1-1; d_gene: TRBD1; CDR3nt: TGTGCCAGCAGCCGGGACAGAGGCATGAACACTGAAGCTTTCTTT; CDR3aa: CASSRDRGMNTEAFF